Presented here are 6 T cell receptor beta chains from one specimen sequenced in a study of cytomegalovirus exposure and HLA in healthy donors. The primer mix had 60 Vbeta and 13 Jbeta primers. The protocol was immunoSEQ multiplex PCR, while the TCRdb copy is restricted to in-frame clones and leaves out a portion. The sample lists some 110,000 clones, 8% to 10% occurring once. The sample consisted of PBMCs. These receptors were obtained from a man aged 25 to 40 in good health and CMV-seronegative.

The gene calls are TRBV7-2 and TRBJ1-2; the match to TRBD1 covers 7 bases. CDR3 length: 15 amino acids. Trimming cost V 3 bases and J 3 bases; bases outside gene matches: 7. Germline values: CDR1 SGHTA, CDR2 FQGNSA. In DNA form, the CDR3 reads TGTGCCAGCAGCTTTCTACAGGGGCGGCACTATGGCTACACCTTC. Translation: CASSFLQGRHYGYTF.

The gene calls are TRBV6-5 and TRBJ1-2, with TRBD1 identical over 8 bases. Germline-derived CDR1 and CDR2 are MNHEY and SVGAGI. The CDR3 has 15 residues. Losses at the gene ends were 2 bases for V and 8 bases for J; bases not matched to a gene: 10. The CDR3 here is CASSYELGRGQGYTF. The CDR3 coding sequence is TGTGCCAGCAGTTACGAGTTAGGCAGGGGGCAGGGCTACACCTTC.

This clone was counted between two and nine times. The chain employs TRBV25-1 and TRBJ2-1; TRBD1 matches at 9 bases. This CDR3 contains 16 residues. Per germline, CDR1 MGHDK and CDR2 SYGVNS. V shed 9 bases and J 8 bases; nucleotides not matched to a gene: 17. Written as DNA, the CDR3 is TGTGCCAGGAGTCCTCGGGGGACAGGGTTCGTCGATGAGCAGTTCTTC. This sequence encodes CARSPRGTGFVDEQFF.

The chain carries TRBV5-4 and TRBJ2-7, with 13 bases that match TRBD2. Trimming at V came to 2 bases and at J to 6 bases, leaving 2 bases not matched to a gene. CDR1 is SGHNT and CDR2 is YYREEE in the germline V gene (reference sequence). There are 14 residues in the CDR3. This chain's CDR3 is CASSFGLAGAEQYF. The DNA of the CDR3 is TGTGCCAGCAGCTTCGGACTAGCGGGGGCCGAGCAGTACTTC.

This clone appeared a few times. The CDR3 nucleotides are TGTGCCAGCAGTTTATCGCGTCCGGACAGGGGGAGCTCCTACGAGCAGTACTTC. Translated: CASSLSRPDRGSSYEQYF. V usage is TRBV27 and J usage is TRBJ2-7, with 10 nucleotides matching TRBD1. V dropped 0 bases and J dropped 0; count of bases not matched to a gene: 8. The germline CDR1 and CDR2 sequences are MNHEY and SMNVEV (reference sequence). This CDR3 region has 18 residues.

V and J are TRBV6-1 and TRBJ1-4; tentatively, D is TRBD1 (5 bases). Germline lookup yields CDR1 MNHNS and CDR2 SASEGT. The V gene lost 4 bases and the J gene lost 4 bases, with 10 bases spanning the gap. The CDR3 loop spans 14 amino acids. The CDR3 loop reads CASSGGGFNEKLFF. The CDR3 nucleotides read TGTGCCAGCAGTGGGGGCGGTTTTAATGAAAAACTGTTTTTT.